This passage covers 23 T cell receptor beta chains from one sample sequenced in a study of CD8 T cells in ankylosing spondylitis (dated by TCRdb to between 2016 and 2019). Receptors were amplified or captured by 5' RACE. TCRdb names Illumina HiSeq 2500 as the instrument used. In-frame beta chains were kept once TCRdb had trimmed the public reads at Q25 with fastp and called clones with MiXCR. Rows with one shared CDR3 protein collapse into an entry with the most common genes and DNA. The sample profile shows around 130,000 distinct CDR3 sequences; approximately 15% of them were found once. Around 3% of the sample lies in the top ten. The sample was blood, either unsorted or a sorted T cell fraction (not recorded which). Receptors were obtained from a female donor with ankylosing spondylitis or in good health (not recorded which).

This clonotype was seen many times. The chain links TRBV23-1 to TRBJ2-5, with TRBD2 as a possible D gene (5 bases). TRBV23-1 is an ORF for which the function is uncertain. Trimming removed 4 bases from V and 10 bases from J, with 16 bases in between. The CDR3 consists of 13 residues. This CDR3 reads CASSPPRGRRQYF. CDR3 DNA: TGCGCCAGCAGTCCGCCTCGAGGGAGACGCCAGTACTTC.

This clonotype was detected ten times or more. The chain is built from TRBV20-1 and TRBJ2-7, with D tentatively TRBD1 or TRBD2 (7 bases each). The CDR3 covers 14 residues. Between the trimmed V and J ends, which lost 0 bases and 5 bases, there was a span of 14 bases. Germline-derived CDR1 and CDR2 are DFQATT and SNEGSKA (reference sequence). This chain's CDR3 is CSAREGRGGHEQYF. The CDR3 nucleotides read TGCAGTGCTAGAGAAGGCAGGGGGGGCCACGAGCAGTACTTC.

This clonotype was seen a handful of times. The chain carries TRBV12-3 or TRBV12-4 and TRBJ2-1, with TRBD2 matching over 9 bases. The CDR3 contains 15 residues. The junction had 8 bases not matched to a gene; V was cut back by 6 bases and J by 5 bases. Here the CDR3 DNA reads TGTGCCAGCAGGCCTGGGTTAGCGGGGGACAATGAGCAGTTCTTC. This gives the protein CASRPGLAGDNEQFF.

This clonotype was seen at least ten times. CDR3 residues: CASSPGGGLAKNIQYF. CDR3 bases: TGCGCCAGCAGCCCCGGTGGCGGGTTAGCCAAAAACATTCAGTACTTC. The chain employs TRBV5-1 and TRBJ2-4; perhaps TRBD2 as D (5 bases). V was trimmed by 4 bases and J by 0 bases, leaving 14 bases between them. The CDR3 loop spans 16 amino acids. Germline V gene lookup returns CDR1 SGHRS and CDR2 YFSETQ.

This chain connects TRBV13 to TRBJ2-3, with 8 bases lining up with TRBD2. V was pared by 5 bases and J by 2 bases, with 9 bases of the junction left unmatched. Germline lookup yields CDR1 PRHDT and CDR2 FYEKMQ (reference sequence). This CDR3 is 16 amino acids long. In DNA form, the CDR3 reads TGTGCCAGCAGCCGAGGGGCGGGGGGAAACACAGATACGCAGTATTTT. Translating it yields CASSRGAGGNTDTQYF.

Points on this clonotype: Being one base from a much bigger clone, this may be a read error. The chain links TRBV20-1 to TRBJ2-5; the match to TRBD2 covers 10 bases. The V and J ends lost 3 bases and 2 bases, in that order; junction bases with no gene match: 9. Germline CDR1 DFQATT, CDR2 SNEGSKA (reference sequence). The CDR3 length is 16 residues. The CDR3 protein is CSARFSGRNGQETQYF. The CDR3 coding sequence is TGCAGTGCTAGGTTTAGCGGGAGGAATGGGCAAGAGACCCAGTACTTC.

The J gene is TRBJ2-7, the V gene TRBV29-1; D is perhaps TRBD1 (5 bases). The CDR3 has 15 residues. The V end was cut by 2 bases, the J end by 3 bases, with 17 bases between. The germline V gene encodes CDR1 SQVTM and CDR2 ANQGSEA. CDR3 sequence: CSVETPGRAHYEQYF. As DNA, the CDR3 is TGCAGCGTTGAAACCCCCGGCAGGGCCCACTACGAGCAGTACTTC.

This clonotype was counted ten times or more. The CDR3 bases are TGTGCCAGCAAAGACTGGGAAGAGACCCAGTACTTC. Translation gives CASKDWEETQYF. V and J are TRBV27 and TRBJ2-5, with D hard to call. Germline V gene data show CDR1 as MNHEY and CDR2 as SMNVEV (reference sequence). The CDR3 loop spans 12 amino acids. V lost 7 bases and J lost 3, with 9 bases in between.

The sample holds a few counts of this clonotype. V usage is TRBV7-3 and J usage is TRBJ2-3; D not certain. V was clipped by 4 bases and J by 0 bases, with 11 bases between them. CDR1 and CDR2 from the germline V gene are SGHTA and FQGTGA. CDR3 length: 15 amino acids. This CDR3 is CASSWTLTSTDTQYF. In nucleotides, the CDR3 is TGTGCCAGCAGCTGGACCCTGACTAGCACAGATACGCAGTATTTT.

The CDR3 sequence is CASSPADGSYNEQFF. DNA for the CDR3: TGTGCCAGCAGCCCTGCGGACGGATCCTACAATGAGCAGTTCTTC. This chain connects TRBV7-9 to TRBJ2-1; D uncertain. CDR3 length: 15 amino acids. Deletions cut 5 bases from V and 1 base from J, with 12 bases between. Germline V CDR1 and CDR2: SEHNR, FQNEAQ (reference sequence).

This clonotype was observed a handful of times. The chain combines TRBV12-3 or TRBV12-4 with TRBJ2-4; D not certain. The CDR3 is 14 residues long. V was clipped by 6 bases and J by 0 bases, with 9 bases between them. The CDR3 loop reads CASRLTLAKNIQYF. DNA of the CDR3: TGTGCCAGCAGACTAACACTAGCCAAAAACATTCAGTACTTC.

Details on this clonotype: The conserved final phenylalanine or tryptophan is absent from the CDR3, which likely points to a read error. The chain carries TRBV3-1 and TRBJ2-2; 9 positions match TRBD1. The CDR3 runs 17 residues. Germline loops: CDR1 LGHDT, CDR2 YNNKEL (reference sequence). The CDR3 loop reads CASSPLGTGLNTGELFS. As DNA, the CDR3 is TGCGCCAGCAGCCCCCTCGGGACAGGGTTGAACACCGGGGAGCTGTTTTCT.

This chain connects TRBV3-1 to TRBJ2-1; D unresolved. Between the trimmed V and J ends, which lost 4 bases and 10 bases, there was a span of 11 bases. Germline V gene data show CDR1 as LGHDT and CDR2 as YNNKEL (reference sequence). The CDR3 is made up of 12 amino acids. The CDR3: CASSPFGAEQFF. The CDR3 coding sequence is TGTGCCAGCAGCCCCTTCGGAGCGGAGCAGTTCTTC.

This chain uses TRBV28 with TRBJ1-2; 10 bases fit TRBD1. With 4 bases clipped from V and 4 bases from J, the junction kept 6 bases outside the gene matches. This CDR3 is 15 amino acids long. Germline V gene lookup returns CDR1 MDHEN and CDR2 SYDVKM. CDR3 in amino acids: CASSSTGGGPYGYTF. CDR3 DNA: TGTGCCAGCAGTTCGACAGGGGGCGGGCCCTATGGCTACACCTTC.

This clonotype was counted between two and nine times. The rearrangement links TRBV19 to TRBJ2-1; either TRBD1 or TRBD2 may supply D (6 bases each). The V gene lost 4 bases and the J gene lost 10 bases, with 26 bases spanning the gap. CDR3 length: 17 amino acids. Looked up from germline, CDR1 is LNHDA and CDR2 is SQIVND (reference sequence). Here the CDR3 reads CASSRVRGWKGGREQFF. Written as DNA, the CDR3 is TGTGCCAGTAGTAGGGTAAGGGGTTGGAAGGGGGGAAGGGAGCAGTTCTTC.

This clonotype was found many times. V gene TRBV9 combines with J gene TRBJ2-1, with 12 bases aligning to TRBD2. From germline, CDR1 is SGDLS and CDR2 YYNGEE. The trim removed 3 bases at V and 9 bases at J, leaving 10 bases unmatched. This CDR3 spans 16 amino acids. The CDR3 DNA sequence: TGTGCCAGCAGCGAACCCCTAGCGGGAGGGCCTGGTGAGCAGTTCTTC. Translated, it gives CASSEPLAGGPGEQFF. Full variable domain (outside the CDR3, taken from reference TRBV9 and TRBJ2-1): DSGVTQTPKHLITATGQRVTLRCSPRSGDLSVYWYQQSLDQGLQFLIQYYNGEERAKGNILERFSAQQFPDLHSELNLSSLELGDSALYFCASSEPLAGGPGEQFFGPGTRLTVL.

The CDR3 DNA follows: TGCGCCAGCAGCGCCGGGACAGGGTCCTACGAGCAGTACTTC. Residues: CASSAGTGSYEQYF. The rearrangement uses TRBV5-1 and TRBJ2-7; 9 bases line up with TRBD1. This CDR3 contains 14 residues. The J segment lost 1 base and the V segment lost 4 bases, leaving 3 bases of the junction unmatched. Germline CDR1 SGHRS, CDR2 YFSETQ. The full variable domain, rest sourced from reference TRBV5-1 and TRBJ2-7, is KAGVTQTPRYLIKTRGQQVTLSCSPISGHRSVSWYQQTPGQGLQFLFEYFSETQRNKGNFPGRFSGRQFSNSRSEMNVSTLELGDSALYLCASSAGTGSYEQYFGPGTRLTVT.

As for this clonotype: A single base separates this from a much larger clone, so it may be a read error. The gene calls are TRBV7-2 and TRBJ2-3, with a weak D call TRBD1 (5 bases). Germline CDR1 is SGHTA and CDR2 is FQGNSA. The CDR3 totals 16 residues. CDR3 in amino acids: CASSKQGTLPTGTQYF. CDR3 bases: TGTGCCAGCAGCAAGCAGGGAACACTGCCCACAGGTACGCAGTATTTT.

Many counts were recorded for this clonotype. This chain links TRBV12-3 or TRBV12-4 with TRBJ1-2; D gene ambiguous. The V and J ends lost 6 bases and 3 bases respectively, with 8 bases between them. The CDR3 consists of 12 residues. CDR3 in DNA: TGTGCCAGCAGCGACGGATACTATGGCTACACCTTC. As protein: CASSDGYYGYTF.

This clonotype was picked up many times. This chain uses TRBV12-3 or TRBV12-4 with TRBJ2-2; 10 nucleotides line up with TRBD2. V shed 5 bases, J shed 1 base, and the junction held 4 bases outside the gene matches. The CDR3 runs 16 residues. The CDR3 bases are TGTGCCAGCAGTCCTAGGACTAGCGGGAACACCGGGGAGCTGTTTTTT. Encoded protein: CASSPRTSGNTGELFF.

This clonotype came up a few times. The CDR3 is CASSLEDPRGDEQFF. In DNA, the CDR3 is TGTGCCAGCAGCTTGGAGGACCCGAGGGGGGATGAGCAGTTCTTC. The chain links TRBV5-4 to TRBJ2-1; TRBD1 or TRBD2 may be the D gene (6 bases each). Looked up from germline, CDR1 is SGHNT and CDR2 is YYREEE (reference sequence). CDR3 length: 15 amino acids. V gave up 0 bases and J gave up 8 bases, with 15 bases separating them.

Concerning this clonotype itself: This could be a read error, since a much larger clone is one nucleotide away. This rearrangement joins TRBV29-1 to TRBJ2-5; no clear D gene. V was cut by 6 bases and J by 3 bases, with 14 bases left in between. Per germline, CDR1 SQVTM and CDR2 ANQGSEA. The CDR3 is made up of 13 amino acids. In nucleotides, the CDR3 is TGCAGCGTAGCAACTGGGTATAAAGAGACCCAGTACTTC. Amino acid sequence: CSVATGYKETQYF.

In this sample, this clonotype turned up a few times. This chain connects TRBV7-9 to TRBJ2-7; D gene ambiguous. The CDR3 spans 16 residues. CDR1 is SEHNR and CDR2 is FQNEAQ in the germline V gene (reference sequence). Trimming left V 5 bases short and J 6 bases short, with 23 bases between. The CDR3 loop reads CASSTSRAEKMGEQYF. CDR3 coding DNA: TGTGCCAGCAGCACCTCCCGGGCCGAGAAAATGGGCGAGCAGTACTTC.